The rows below give T cell receptor beta chains drawn from one sample of a study of blood T cell repertoires in COVID-19. Here immunoSEQ multiplex PCR was the method, and the copy in TCRdb shows in-frame clones only, minus some. The sample includes about 440,000 clones, around 89% of them seen just once. The sequenced sample consisted of peripheral blood. Receptor source: a woman aged 25 to 45 with acute or convalescent COVID-19. Both conserved end residues are part of each CDR3. Where a row states a size, it is once, few, many or the class of an expanded clone; other rows omit it.

CDR3aa: CAWSVRTLNTEAFF; abundance: once; j_gene: TRBJ1-1; v_gene: TRBV30
CDR3aa: CASSRPTGGGQPQHF; abundance: .; j_gene: TRBJ1-5; v_gene: TRBV28
CDR3aa: CASTPTGGAGQPQHF; abundance: .; j_gene: TRBJ1-5; v_gene: TRBV28
CDR3aa: CASSIGGIEAFF; abundance: .; j_gene: TRBJ1-1; v_gene: TRBV19
CDR3aa: CASSFRDRGFGNTIYF; abundance: .; j_gene: TRBJ1-3; v_gene: TRBV28
CDR3aa: CASSAGQGVDEQFF; abundance: .; j_gene: TRBJ2-1; v_gene: TRBV9
CDR3aa: CASSGTGNEQYF; abundance: .; j_gene: TRBJ2-7; v_gene: TRBV4-1
CDR3aa: CASSRTGNEQFF; abundance: .; j_gene: TRBJ2-1; v_gene: TRBV3-1/TRBV3-2
CDR3aa: CASSTRSADTQYF; abundance: .; j_gene: TRBJ2-3; v_gene: TRBV19
CDR3aa: CASSENQDTDTQYF; abundance: .; j_gene: TRBJ2-3; v_gene: TRBV2
CDR3aa: CASSYSRLLTYEQYF; abundance: .; j_gene: TRBJ2-7; v_gene: TRBV6-5
CDR3aa: CASSIQGGSNQPQHF; abundance: .; j_gene: TRBJ1-5; v_gene: TRBV19
CDR3aa: CSVGDNEQFF; abundance: .; j_gene: TRBJ2-1; v_gene: TRBV29-1
CDR3aa: CASSEIQGGTGELFF; abundance: .; j_gene: TRBJ2-2; v_gene: TRBV2
CDR3aa: CASSSRLTGDEQYF; abundance: .; j_gene: TRBJ2-7; v_gene: TRBV11-2
CDR3aa: CATSPGFVSGRNTGELFF; abundance: .; j_gene: TRBJ2-2; v_gene: TRBV15
CDR3aa: CASSSQPSGATDTQYF; abundance: .; j_gene: TRBJ2-3; v_gene: TRBV7-3
CDR3aa: CASSLTANTGELFF; abundance: .; j_gene: TRBJ2-2; v_gene: TRBV5-1
CDR3aa: CASSARQGHYEQYF; abundance: few; j_gene: TRBJ2-7; v_gene: TRBV7-2
CDR3aa: CASSPTTGASIGYTIYF; abundance: .; j_gene: TRBJ1-3; v_gene: TRBV19
CDR3aa: CASSDQYVKNIQYF; abundance: .; j_gene: TRBJ2-4; v_gene: TRBV6-1
CDR3aa: CASSAGTGGGEQYF; abundance: .; j_gene: TRBJ2-7; v_gene: TRBV9
CDR3aa: CASSERDRANTIYF; abundance: .; j_gene: TRBJ1-3; v_gene: TRBV2
CDR3aa: CASSHGTPVEQFF; abundance: .; j_gene: TRBJ2-1; v_gene: TRBV5-8
CDR3aa: CASRGDTQETQYF; abundance: .; j_gene: TRBJ2-5; v_gene: TRBV28
CDR3aa: CASSPRLAGGLNEQFF; abundance: .; j_gene: TRBJ2-1; v_gene: TRBV7-2
CDR3aa: CASNDREGTGELFF; abundance: .; j_gene: TRBJ2-2; v_gene: TRBV2
CDR3aa: CASSFWGGLGDTQYF; abundance: once; j_gene: TRBJ2-3; v_gene: TRBV5-1